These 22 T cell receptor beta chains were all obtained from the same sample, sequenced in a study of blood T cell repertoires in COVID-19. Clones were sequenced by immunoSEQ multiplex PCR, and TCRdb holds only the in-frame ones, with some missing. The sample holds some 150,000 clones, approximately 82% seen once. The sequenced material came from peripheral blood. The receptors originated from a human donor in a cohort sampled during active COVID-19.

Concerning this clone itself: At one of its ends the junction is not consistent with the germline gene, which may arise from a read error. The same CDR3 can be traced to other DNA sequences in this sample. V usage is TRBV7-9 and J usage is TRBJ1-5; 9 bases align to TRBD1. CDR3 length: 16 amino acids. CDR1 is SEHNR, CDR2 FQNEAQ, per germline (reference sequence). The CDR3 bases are TGTGCCAGCAGCTTAGGGACAGGGGCTGGCAATCAGCCTCAGCATTTT. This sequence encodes CASSLGTGAGNQPQHF.

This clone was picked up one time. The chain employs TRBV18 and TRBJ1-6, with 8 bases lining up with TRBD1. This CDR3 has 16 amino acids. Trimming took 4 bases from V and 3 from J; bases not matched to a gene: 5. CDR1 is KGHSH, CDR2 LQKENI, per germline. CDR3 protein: CASSRQGTGYNSPLHF. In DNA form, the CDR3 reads TGTGCCAGCTCACGGCAGGGGACAGGCTATAATTCACCCCTCCACTTT.

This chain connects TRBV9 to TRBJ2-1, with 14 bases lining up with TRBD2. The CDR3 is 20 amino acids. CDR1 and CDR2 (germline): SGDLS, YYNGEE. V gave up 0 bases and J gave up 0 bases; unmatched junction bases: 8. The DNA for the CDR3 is TGTGCCAGCAGCGTAGATCAGGGGACTAGCGGGAGTGGCTCCTACAATGAGCAGTTCTTC. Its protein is CASSVDQGTSGSGSYNEQFF.

CDR3 sequence: CAGQRGRYQETQYF. The CDR3 DNA reads as TGTGCCGGTCAGCGGGGGAGGTACCAAGAGACCCAGTACTTC. V is TRBV5-6 and J is TRBJ2-5; 8 positions match TRBD2. Germline V gene sequence: CDR1 SGHDT, CDR2 YYEEEE. Trimming cost V 10 bases and J 0 bases; bases outside gene matches: 8. The length of the CDR3 is 14 residues.

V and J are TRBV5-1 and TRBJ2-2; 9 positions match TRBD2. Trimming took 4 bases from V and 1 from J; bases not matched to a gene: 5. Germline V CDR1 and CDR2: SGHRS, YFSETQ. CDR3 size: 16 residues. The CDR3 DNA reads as TGCGCCAGCAGCGCTTCTAGCGGGAAGAACACCGGGGAGCTGTTTTTT. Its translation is CASSASSGKNTGELFF. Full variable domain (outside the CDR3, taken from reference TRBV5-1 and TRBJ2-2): KAGVTQTPRYLIKTRGQQVTLSCSPISGHRSVSWYQQTPGQGLQFLFEYFSETQRNKGNFPGRFSGRQFSNSRSEMNVSTLELGDSALYLCASSASSGKNTGELFFGEGSRLTVL.

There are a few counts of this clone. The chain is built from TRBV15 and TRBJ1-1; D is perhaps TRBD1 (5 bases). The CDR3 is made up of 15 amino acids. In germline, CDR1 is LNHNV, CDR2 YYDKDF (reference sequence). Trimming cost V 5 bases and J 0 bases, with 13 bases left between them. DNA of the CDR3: TGTGCCACCAGCGGACGACAGTGGTTGAACACTGAAGCTTTCTTT. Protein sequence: CATSGRQWLNTEAFF. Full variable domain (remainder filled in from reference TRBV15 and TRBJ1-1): DAMVIQNPRYQVTQFGKPVTLSCSQTLNHNVMYWYQQKSSQAPKLLFHYYDKDFNNEADTPDNFQSRRPNTSFCFLDIRSPGLGDTAMYLCATSGRQWLNTEAFFGQGTRLTVV.

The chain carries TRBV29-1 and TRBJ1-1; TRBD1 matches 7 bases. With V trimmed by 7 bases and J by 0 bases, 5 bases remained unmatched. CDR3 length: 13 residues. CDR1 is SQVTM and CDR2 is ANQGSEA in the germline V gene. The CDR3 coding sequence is TGCAGCGCAACGGGACAGCTGAACACTGAAGCTTTCTTT. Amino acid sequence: CSATGQLNTEAFF.

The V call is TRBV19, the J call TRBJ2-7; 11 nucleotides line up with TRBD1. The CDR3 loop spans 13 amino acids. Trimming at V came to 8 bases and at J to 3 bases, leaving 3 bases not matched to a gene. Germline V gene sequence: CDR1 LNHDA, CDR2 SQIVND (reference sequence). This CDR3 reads CASSGTGGYEQYF. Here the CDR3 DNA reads TGTGCCAGTTCCGGGACAGGGGGCTACGAGCAGTACTTC.

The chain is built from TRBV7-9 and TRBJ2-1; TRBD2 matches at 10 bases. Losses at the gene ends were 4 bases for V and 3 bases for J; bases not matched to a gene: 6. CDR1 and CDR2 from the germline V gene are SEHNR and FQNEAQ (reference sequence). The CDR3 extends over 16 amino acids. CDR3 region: CASSSLAGGGYNEQFF. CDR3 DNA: TGTGCCAGCAGCTCGTTAGCGGGAGGTGGCTACAATGAGCAGTTCTTC.

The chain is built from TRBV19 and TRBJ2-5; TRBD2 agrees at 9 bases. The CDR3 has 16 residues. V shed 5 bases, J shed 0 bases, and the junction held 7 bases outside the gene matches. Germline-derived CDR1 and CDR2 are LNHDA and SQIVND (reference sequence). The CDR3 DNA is TGTGCCAGTAGTTCTCTAGGCGGGAGGGACCAAGAGACCCAGTACTTC. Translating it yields CASSSLGGRDQETQYF.

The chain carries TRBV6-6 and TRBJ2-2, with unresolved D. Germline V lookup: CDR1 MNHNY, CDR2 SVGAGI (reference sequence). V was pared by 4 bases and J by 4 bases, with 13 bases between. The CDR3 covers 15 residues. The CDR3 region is CASSSRRSGTGELFF. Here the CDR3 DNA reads TGTGCCAGCAGTTCGCGCAGATCGGGCACCGGGGAGCTGTTTTTT.

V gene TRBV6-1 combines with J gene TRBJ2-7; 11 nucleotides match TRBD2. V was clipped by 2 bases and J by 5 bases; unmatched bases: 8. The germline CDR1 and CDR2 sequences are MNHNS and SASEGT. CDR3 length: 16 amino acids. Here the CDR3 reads CASSEQLAGAVHEQYF. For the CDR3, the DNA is TGTGCCAGCAGTGAACAACTAGCGGGAGCTGTTCACGAGCAGTACTTC.

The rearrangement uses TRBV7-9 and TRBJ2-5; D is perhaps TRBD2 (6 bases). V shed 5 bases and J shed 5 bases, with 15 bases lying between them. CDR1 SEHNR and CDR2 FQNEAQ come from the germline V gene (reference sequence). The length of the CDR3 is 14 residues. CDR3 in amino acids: CASSPTSLFETQYF. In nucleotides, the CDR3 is TGTGCCAGCAGCCCCACTAGCTTGTTCGAGACCCAGTACTTC.

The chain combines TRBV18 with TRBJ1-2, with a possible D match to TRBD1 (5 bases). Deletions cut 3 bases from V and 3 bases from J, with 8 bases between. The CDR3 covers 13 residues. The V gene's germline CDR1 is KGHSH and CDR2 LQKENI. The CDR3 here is CASSPGRDYGYTF. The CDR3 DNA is TGTGCCAGCTCACCCGGCAGGGACTATGGCTACACCTTC.

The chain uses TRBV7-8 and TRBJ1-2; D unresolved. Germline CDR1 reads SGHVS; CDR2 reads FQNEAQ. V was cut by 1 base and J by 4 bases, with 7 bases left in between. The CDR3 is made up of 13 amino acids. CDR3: CASSLGEAYGYTF. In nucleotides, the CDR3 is TGTGCCAGCAGCTTAGGAGAAGCCTATGGCTACACCTTC. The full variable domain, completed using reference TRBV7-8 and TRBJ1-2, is GAGVSQSPRYKVAKRGQDVALRCDPISGHVSLFWYQQALGQGPEFLTYFQNEAQLDKSGLPSDRFFAERPEGSVSTLKIQRTQQEDSAVYLCASSLGEAYGYTFGSGTRLTVV.

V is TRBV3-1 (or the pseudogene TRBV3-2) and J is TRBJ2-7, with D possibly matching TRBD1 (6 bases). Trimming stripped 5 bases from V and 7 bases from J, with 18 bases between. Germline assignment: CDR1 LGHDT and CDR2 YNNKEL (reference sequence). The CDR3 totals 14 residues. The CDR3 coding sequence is TGTGCCAGCAGCGCTACCAAGGGGGTCTGGGAGCAGTACTTC. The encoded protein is CASSATKGVWEQYF.

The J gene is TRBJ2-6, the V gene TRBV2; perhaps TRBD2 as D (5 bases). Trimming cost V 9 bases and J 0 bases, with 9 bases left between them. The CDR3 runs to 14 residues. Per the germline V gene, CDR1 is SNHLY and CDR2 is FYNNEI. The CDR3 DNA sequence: TGTGCCAGGGACTCAAGCTCTGGGGCCAACGTCCTGACTTTC. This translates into CARDSSSGANVLTF.

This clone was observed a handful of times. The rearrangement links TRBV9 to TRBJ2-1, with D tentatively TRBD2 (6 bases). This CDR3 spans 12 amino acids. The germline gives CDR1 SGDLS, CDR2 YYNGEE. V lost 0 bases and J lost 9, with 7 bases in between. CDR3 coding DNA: TGTGCCAGCAGCGTAGGTAGCGGTGAGCAGTTCTTC. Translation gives CASSVGSGEQFF.

CDR3 bases: TGCGCCAGCAGTGATCTAGGTGTACGCAATGAGCAGTTCTTC. This encodes CASSDLGVRNEQFF. V and J are TRBV5-1 and TRBJ2-1; unclear D gene. This CDR3 region has 14 residues. Trimming took off 5 bases at V and 6 bases at J, with 15 bases between the two ends. Germline V gene lookup returns CDR1 SGHRS and CDR2 YFSETQ.

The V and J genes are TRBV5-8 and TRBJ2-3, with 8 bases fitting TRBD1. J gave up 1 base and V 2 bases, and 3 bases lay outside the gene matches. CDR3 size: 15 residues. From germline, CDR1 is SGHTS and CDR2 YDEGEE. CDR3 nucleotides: TGTGCCAGCAGCTTCGGGACAGGCCGCACAGATACGCAGTATTTT. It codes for CASSFGTGRTDTQYF.

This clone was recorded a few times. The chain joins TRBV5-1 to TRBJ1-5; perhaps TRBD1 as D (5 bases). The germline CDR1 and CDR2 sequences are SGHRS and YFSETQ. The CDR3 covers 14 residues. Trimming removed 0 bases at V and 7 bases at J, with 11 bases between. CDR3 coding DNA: TGCGCCAGCAGCTTGGACGGGGGTAGGCAGCCCCAGCATTTT. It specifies CASSLDGGRQPQHF.

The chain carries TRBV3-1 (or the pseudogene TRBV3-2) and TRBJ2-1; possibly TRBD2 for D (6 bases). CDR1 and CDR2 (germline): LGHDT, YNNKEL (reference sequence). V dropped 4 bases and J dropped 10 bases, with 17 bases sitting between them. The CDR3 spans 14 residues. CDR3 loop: CASSPIPLATEQFF. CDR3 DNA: TGTGCCAGCAGCCCGATCCCCCTAGCGACCGAGCAGTTCTTC.